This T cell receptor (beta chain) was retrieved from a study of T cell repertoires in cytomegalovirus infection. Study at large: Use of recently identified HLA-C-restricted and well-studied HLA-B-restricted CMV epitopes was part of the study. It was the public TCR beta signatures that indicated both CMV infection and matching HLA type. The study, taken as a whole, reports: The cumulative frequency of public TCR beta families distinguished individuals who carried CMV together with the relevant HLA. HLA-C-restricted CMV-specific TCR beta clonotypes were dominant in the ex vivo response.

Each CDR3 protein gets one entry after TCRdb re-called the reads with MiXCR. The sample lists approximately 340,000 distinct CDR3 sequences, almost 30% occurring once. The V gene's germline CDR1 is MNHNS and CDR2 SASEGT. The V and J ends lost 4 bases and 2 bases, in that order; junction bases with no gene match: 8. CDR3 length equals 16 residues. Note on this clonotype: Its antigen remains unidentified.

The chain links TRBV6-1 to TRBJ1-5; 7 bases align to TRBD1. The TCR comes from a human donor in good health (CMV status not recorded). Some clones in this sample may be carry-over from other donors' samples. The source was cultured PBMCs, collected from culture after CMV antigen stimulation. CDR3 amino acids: CASSVNGQAGNQPQHF. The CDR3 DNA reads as TGTGCCAGCAGTGTAAACGGACAGGCGGGCAATCAGCCCCAGCATTTT.